This T cell receptor beta chain stems from a study of blood T cells in healthy people across ages. Study-wide results and limits: Older individuals had lower TCR beta diversity per million T cells (the decline was roughly linear). A strong correlation between TCR beta diversity and naive T cell percentage was seen.

The germline V gene encodes CDR1 DFQATT and CDR2 SNEGSKA (reference sequence). The CDR3 has 13 amino acids. This clonotype was found a few times. Its antigen remains unknown. The use of a sample-barcoded 5' primer and a J-beta primer mix characterized a second PCR of about 6 to 12 cycles. TCRdb re-analysed the 5' RACE reads in MiXCR, keeping a single row per CDR3 protein. The sample contains 780,000 or so distinct CDR3 sequences, more than 20% of which appear only once. These data also featured in a second study, about T cells of mothers and their children.

The sequence came from a boy aged 5-17 years in good health. The rearrangement links TRBV20-1 to TRBJ2-7; the D gene could be TRBD1 or TRBD2 (6 bases each). The sample comprised blood. CDR3 bases: TGCAGCGAGGGGGGACACCTTTCCTACGAGCAGTACTTC. Translating it yields CSEGGHLSYEQYF.